Following are 12 T cell receptor beta chains from one sample sequenced in a study of control samples from healthy donors and cancer patients. Generated by immunoSEQ multiplex PCR, the TCRdb table keeps only in-frame clones and is missing some. This table holds approximately 170,000 clones, 75% to 95% found once. Sequenced material: blood. The receptors were sampled from a woman aged 25 to 39 in good health.

The J gene is TRBJ2-3, the V gene TRBV5-6; 7 nucleotides align to TRBD1. The CDR3 consists of 16 residues. J lost 2 bases, V lost 2 bases, and 8 bases had no gene match. Germline loops: CDR1 SGHDT, CDR2 YYEEEE. The CDR3 DNA reads as TGTGCCAGCAGCTTCAAGTCCGGGACAGCCACAGATACGCAGTATTTT. It translates to CASSFKSGTATDTQYF.

This chain uses TRBV4-1 with TRBJ1-2; 9 bases map to TRBD1. The V segment lost 1 base and the J segment 7 bases; nucleotides outside the gene matches: 7. CDR1 MGHRA and CDR2 YSYEKL come from the germline V gene. This CDR3 is 15 amino acids long. This CDR3 reads CASSQVTGQGGGYTF. The DNA of the CDR3 is TGCGCCAGCAGCCAAGTAACGGGACAGGGAGGTGGCTACACCTTC.

V is TRBV19 and J is TRBJ1-6; 8 bases are shared with TRBD1. The CDR3 consists of 16 residues. The germline V gene encodes CDR1 LNHDA and CDR2 SQIVND (reference sequence). V lost 3 bases, J lost 7 bases, and 8 bases stayed unmatched. The CDR3: CASSIGVTGENSPLHF. The CDR3 region has the DNA TGTGCCAGTAGTATTGGTGTGACAGGGGAAAATTCACCCCTCCACTTT.

The chain carries TRBV27 and TRBJ1-6; 7 bases agree with TRBD1. J gave up 5 bases and V 5 bases, and 3 bases lay outside the gene matches. The CDR3 runs 14 residues. Germline V gene sequence: CDR1 MNHEY, CDR2 SMNVEV (reference sequence). CDR3 coding DNA: TGTGCCAGCAGTAGGGGGACAGATAATTCACCCCTCCACTTT. This translates into CASSRGTDNSPLHF.

This clone was observed once. The chain recombines TRBV7-6 with TRBJ2-7; TRBD1 aligns across 8 bases. The CDR3 is 15 amino acids. Trimming took 5 bases from V and 0 from J; bases not matched to a gene: 6. From germline, CDR1 is SGHVS and CDR2 FNYEAQ. CDR3 region: CASSISTGGSYEQYF. In nucleotides, the CDR3 is TGTGCCAGCAGCATTAGCACAGGGGGCTCCTACGAGCAGTACTTC.

This chain links TRBV2 with TRBJ2-3; D could derive from TRBD1 or TRBD2 (6 bases each). V lost 6 bases, J lost 2 bases, and 15 bases lay in between. This CDR3 spans 15 amino acids. Germline lookup yields CDR1 SNHLY and CDR2 FYNNEI. The CDR3 sequence is CASRASGANTDTQYF. CDR3 nucleotide sequence: TGTGCCAGCAGGGCATCGGGGGCCAACACAGATACGCAGTATTTT.

This chain joins TRBV5-1 and TRBJ1-2; 7 nucleotides agree with TRBD1. The V segment lost 3 bases and the J segment 0 bases; nucleotides outside the gene matches: 2. Germline V gives CDR1 SGHRS, CDR2 YFSETQ. This CDR3 is built from 14 residues. The CDR3 spells CASSSGGSNYGYTF. CDR3 nucleotide sequence: TGCGCCAGCAGCTCAGGGGGGTCTAACTATGGCTACACCTTC. The whole variable domain, filled in from reference TRBV5-1 and TRBJ1-2, reads KAGVTQTPRYLIKTRGQQVTLSCSPISGHRSVSWYQQTPGQGLQFLFEYFSETQRNKGNFPGRFSGRQFSNSRSEMNVSTLELGDSALYLCASSSGGSNYGYTFGSGTRLTVV.

This clone was observed a single time. The chain couples TRBV7-2 to TRBJ2-7, with 7 bases identical to TRBD2. The V gene end was trimmed by 0 bases and the J gene end by 3 bases; junction bases not matched to a gene: 2. The CDR3 covers 14 residues. Germline CDR1 is SGHTA and CDR2 is FQGNSA. The CDR3 loop is CASSLATSSYEQYF. The DNA of the CDR3 is TGTGCCAGCAGCTTAGCGACTAGCAGCTACGAGCAGTACTTC. Combining the CDR3 with reference TRBV7-2 and TRBJ2-7 gives the whole variable domain GAGVSQSPSNKVTEKGKDVELRCDPISGHTALYWYRQSLGQGLEFLIYFQGNSAPDKSGLPSDRFSAERTGGSVSTLTIQRTQQEDSAVYLCASSLATSSYEQYFGPGTRLTVT.

The chain has TRBV11-3 and TRBJ2-7; D not resolved. Trimming shortened V by 4 bases and J by 3 bases, and 16 bases separated the two germline ends. The CDR3 contains 15 residues. Germline CDR1 SGHNT, CDR2 YENEEA. The CDR3 loop is CASSSYAEPHYEQYF. The CDR3 DNA follows: TGTGCCAGCAGCTCATATGCGGAACCACACTACGAGCAGTACTTC.

This clone appeared a few times. The V and J genes are TRBV6-1 and TRBJ1-2; perhaps TRBD1 as D (5 bases). CDR3 length: 15 amino acids. V shed 1 base and J shed 4 bases, with 13 bases lying between them. The V gene's germline CDR1 is MNHNS and CDR2 SASEGT. For the CDR3, the DNA is TGTGCCAGCAGTGAAGGGAGGGGCCGAGGCTATGGCTACACCTTC. Protein product: CASSEGRGRGYGYTF.

V usage is TRBV19 and J usage is TRBJ2-3; 10 nucleotides line up with TRBD2. The CDR3 spans 15 residues. CDR1 LNHDA and CDR2 SQIVND come from the germline V gene (reference sequence). V dropped 5 bases and J dropped 3; count of bases not matched to a gene: 5. The CDR3 nucleotides read TGTGCCAGTAGTTCCAGCGGGAGGGTAACAGATACGCAGTATTTT. The encoded protein is CASSSSGRVTDTQYF.

This chain uses TRBV5-8 with TRBJ1-2; 8 positions match TRBD1. V lost 4 bases and J lost 3; bases outside the gene matches: 2. This CDR3 region has 13 residues. The germline CDR1 and CDR2 sequences are SGHTS and YDEGEE. DNA for the CDR3: TGTGCCAGCAGCGTGGACAGGGACTATGGCTACACCTTC. This encodes CASSVDRDYGYTF.